Reported below is one TCR beta chain. This entry is derived from a study of blood T cell repertoires in COVID-19. Measured with immunoSEQ multiplex PCR; TCRdb has only the in-frame clones, and not every one. The repertoire holds approximately 310,000 clones, with approximately 85% as singletons. Sequenced material: PBMCs or T cells enriched from blood (not recorded which). The TCR comes from a man aged 30-40 years who had recovered from COVID-19.

The CDR3, as DNA: TGTGCCAGCAGGAGGACGGGGACAGGTTATGAAAAACTGTTTTTT. Residues: CASRRTGTGYEKLFF. This rearrangement joins TRBV4-2 to TRBJ1-4; 8 positions agree with TRBD1. The junction had 9 bases not matched to a gene; V was cut back by 6 bases and J by 6 bases. The CDR3 extends over 15 amino acids. The germline gives CDR1 LGHNA, CDR2 YNFKEQ.